This entry lists 15 T cell receptor beta chains sequenced from one sample in a study of cytomegalovirus exposure and HLA in healthy donors. The PCR contained 60 Vbeta and 13 Jbeta primers. Assay used: immunoSEQ multiplex PCR; TCRdb lists only in-frame clones, some missing. The table has approximately 140,000 clones, 60% to 80% seen once. Sequences were obtained from PBMCs. These receptors were obtained from a middle-aged woman in good health and CMV-seropositive.

The genes are TRBV5-1 and TRBJ2-5; D gene uncertain. The CDR3 runs to 12 residues. V shed 4 bases and J shed 5 bases, with 9 bases lying between them. Per germline, CDR1 SGHRS and CDR2 YFSETQ. The CDR3 DNA sequence: TGCGCCAGCAGCGTGAACGAGGAGACCCAGTACTTC. Its translation is CASSVNEETQYF.

This chain links TRBV7-2 with TRBJ2-5; a weak D match, TRBD2 (6 bases). Germline loops: CDR1 SGHTA, CDR2 FQGNSA. This CDR3 spans 12 amino acids. V shed 5 bases and J shed 9 bases, with 13 bases lying between them. The CDR3 nucleotides read TGTGCCAGCAGCCAACCGGAGGGGCCCCAGTACTTC. This translates into CASSQPEGPQYF.

For this clone: Other DNA sequences in this specimen translate into the identical CDR3. The rearrangement uses TRBV7-9 and TRBJ2-3, with D maybe TRBD2 (7 bases). The V and J ends lost 5 bases and 4 bases respectively, with 16 bases between them. CDR3 length: 15 residues. The germline V gene encodes CDR1 SEHNR and CDR2 FQNEAQ (reference sequence). The CDR3 nucleotides are TGTGCCAGCAGCAATCAAGGGGGGGGCCCAGATACGCAGTATTTT. This gives the protein CASSNQGGGPDTQYF.

This chain uses TRBV6-4 with TRBJ1-2, with 9 bases fitting TRBD1. CDR1 is MRHNA and CDR2 is SNTAGT in the germline V gene. J lost 7 bases, V lost 3 bases, and 6 bases had no gene match. The CDR3 extends over 14 amino acids. CDR3 protein: CASSETDRGGGYTF. The CDR3 DNA is TGTGCCAGCAGTGAAACCGACAGGGGGGGTGGCTACACCTTC.

For this clone: This CDR3 is also generated by other DNA sequences in the sample. J is TRBJ1-2 and V is TRBV5-4; D is perhaps TRBD1 (6 bases). Per germline, CDR1 SGHNT and CDR2 YYREEE (reference sequence). The V and J ends lost 0 bases and 4 bases respectively, with 7 bases between them. CDR3 size: 13 residues. CDR3 sequence (DNA): TGTGCCAGCAGCTTGGTGGACAGCTATGGCTACACCTTC. Translating it yields CASSLVDSYGYTF.

The chain recombines TRBV7-3 with TRBJ2-5, with TRBD2 identical over 10 bases. V was clipped by 5 bases and J by 4 bases; unmatched bases: 4. The CDR3 totals 14 residues. Per germline, CDR1 SGHTA and CDR2 FQGTGA. The CDR3 nucleotides read TGTGCCAGCAGCCGCGGGACTAGCGTAGAGACCCAGTACTTC. Protein sequence: CASSRGTSVETQYF.

The chain carries TRBV28 and TRBJ2-2, with 7 positions matching TRBD1. This CDR3 contains 13 residues. Per germline, CDR1 MDHEN and CDR2 SYDVKM. V lost 4 bases and J lost 5; bases outside the gene matches: 1. CDR3 sequence (DNA): TGTGCCAGCAGTTACAGGGGAACCGGGGAGCTGTTTTTT. Amino acids: CASSYRGTGELFF. The variable domain in full, with the rest retrieved from reference TRBV28 and TRBJ2-2, is DVKVTQSSRYLVKRTGEKVFLECVQDMDHENMFWYRQDPGLGLRLIYFSYDVKMKEKGDIPEGYSVSREKKERFSLILESASTNQTSMYLCASSYRGTGELFFGEGSRLTVL.

The chain recombines TRBV18 with TRBJ2-7; the match to TRBD2 covers 7 bases. Trimming removed 3 bases from V and 1 base from J; junction bases left unmatched: 3. The CDR3 runs 14 residues. CDR1 KGHSH and CDR2 LQKENI come from the germline V gene. CDR3 DNA: TGTGCCAGCTCACCGGGGAGGGGATCCTACGAGCAGTACTTC. It yields the protein CASSPGRGSYEQYF.

The chain couples TRBV7-2 to TRBJ1-1; 7 positions match TRBD1. The CDR3 is made up of 15 amino acids. The J segment lost 6 bases and the V segment lost 0 bases, leaving 7 bases of the junction unmatched. Germline V gives CDR1 SGHTA, CDR2 FQGNSA. The CDR3, as DNA: TGTGCCAGCAGCTTAGCTTCAGGGGGTGAGGCTGAAGCTTTCTTT. This sequence encodes CASSLASGGEAEAFF.

The CDR3 is CASSTNRDLGKTQYF. For the CDR3, the DNA is TGTGCCAGTAGTACCAACCGGGATCTGGGAAAGACCCAGTACTTC. The chain couples TRBV19 to TRBJ2-5, with a weak D call TRBD2 (5 bases). Deletions cut 4 bases from V and 6 bases from J, with 18 bases between. The CDR3 is 15 residues long. Per the germline V gene, CDR1 is LNHDA and CDR2 is SQIVND (reference sequence).

The chain recombines TRBV6-4 with TRBJ2-1; 10 nucleotides line up with TRBD2. The CDR3 is 15 residues long. The J segment lost 2 bases and the V segment lost 6 bases, leaving 4 bases of the junction unmatched. CDR1 and CDR2 (germline): MRHNA, SNTAGT. The CDR3 loop reads CASSPLAGAYNEQFF. DNA of the CDR3: TGTGCCAGCAGCCCTCTAGCGGGGGCCTACAATGAGCAGTTCTTC.

This chain joins TRBV6-5 and TRBJ2-5, with 7 nucleotides matching TRBD2. After removal of 6 bases from V and 5 bases from J, the junction contained 9 bases not matched to a gene. This CDR3 has 14 amino acids. Germline values: CDR1 MNHEY, CDR2 SVGAGI. CDR3 nucleotide sequence: TGTGCCAGCAGCTGGGGCTCGGGAGGCGAGACCCAGTACTTC. Its translation is CASSWGSGGETQYF.

The chain is built from TRBV29-1 and TRBJ1-2; perhaps TRBD1 as D (5 bases). Trimming shortened V by 4 bases and J by 2 bases, and 11 bases separated the two germline ends. The CDR3 contains 13 residues. The germline gives CDR1 SQVTM, CDR2 ANQGSEA. The CDR3 loop is CSVAAGWNYGYTF. CDR3 bases: TGCAGCGTTGCGGCAGGGTGGAACTATGGCTACACCTTC.

The chain has TRBV5-1 and TRBJ1-1, with D hard to call. The CDR3 extends over 13 amino acids. Germline V gives CDR1 SGHRS, CDR2 YFSETQ. Trimming removed 4 bases from V and 7 bases from J, with 14 bases in between. CDR3 coding DNA: TGCGCCAGCAGCCATACCCCCGGGGTTGAAGCTTTCTTT. This sequence encodes CASSHTPGVEAFF. The full variable domain, its missing parts supplied by reference TRBV5-1 and TRBJ1-1, is KAGVTQTPRYLIKTRGQQVTLSCSPISGHRSVSWYQQTPGQGLQFLFEYFSETQRNKGNFPGRFSGRQFSNSRSEMNVSTLELGDSALYLCASSHTPGVEAFFGQGTRLTVV.

The rearrangement joins TRBV27 to TRBJ2-1, with 7 bases matching TRBD1. CDR1 and CDR2 (germline): MNHEY, SMNVEV (reference sequence). The junction had 15 bases not matched to a gene; V was cut back by 6 bases and J by 10 bases. The CDR3 is made up of 15 amino acids. The CDR3 reads CASREAGTATQEQFF. In nucleotides, the CDR3 is TGTGCCAGCAGGGAGGCCGGGACAGCAACCCAGGAGCAGTTCTTC.